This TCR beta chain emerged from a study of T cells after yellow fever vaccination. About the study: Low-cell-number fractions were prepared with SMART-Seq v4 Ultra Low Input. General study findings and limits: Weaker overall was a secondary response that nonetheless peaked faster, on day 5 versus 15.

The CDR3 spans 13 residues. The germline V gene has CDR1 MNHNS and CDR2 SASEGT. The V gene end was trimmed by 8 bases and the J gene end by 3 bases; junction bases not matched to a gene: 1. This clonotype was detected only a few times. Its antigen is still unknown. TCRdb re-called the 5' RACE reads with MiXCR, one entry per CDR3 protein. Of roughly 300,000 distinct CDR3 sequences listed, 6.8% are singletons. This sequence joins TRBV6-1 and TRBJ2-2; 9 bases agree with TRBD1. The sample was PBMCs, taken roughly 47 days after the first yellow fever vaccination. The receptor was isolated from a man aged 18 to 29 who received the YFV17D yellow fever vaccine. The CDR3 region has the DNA TGTGCCAGCGACAGGGGGGACACCGGGGAGCTGTTTTTT. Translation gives CASDRGDTGELFF.